This entry lists 16 T cell receptor beta chains sequenced from one sample in a study of cytomegalovirus exposure and HLA in healthy donors. PCR amplification relied on 60 Vbeta primers (plus 13 Jbeta primers). Repertoires were generated with immunoSEQ multiplex PCR, while TCRdb's copy carries only in-frame clones and drops some. The sample records 100,000 to 150,000 clones, over 65% being singletons. Sequenced: PBMCs. These receptor sequences come from a man between 18 and 35 years old in good health and CMV-seronegative.

This chain uses TRBV7-9 with TRBJ2-4; D is unclear. CDR3 length: 14 amino acids. Germline lookup yields CDR1 SEHNR and CDR2 FQNEAQ (reference sequence). V was pared by 1 base and J by 2 bases, with 6 bases between. DNA for the CDR3: TGTGCCAGCAGCTTAGGAGCTCCCAAAAACATTCAGTACTTC. Its translation: CASSLGAPKNIQYF.

This rearrangement joins TRBV4-2 to TRBJ2-3, with D perhaps TRBD1 (6 bases). The germline CDR1 and CDR2 sequences are LGHNA and YNFKEQ. Trimming took 3 bases from V and 0 from J, leaving 13 bases between them. The CDR3 loop spans 16 amino acids. CDR3 amino acids: CASSQGQLSSTDTQYF. CDR3 nucleotides: TGTGCCAGCAGCCAGGGACAACTCTCTAGCACAGATACGCAGTATTTT.

This clone was seen more than once but under ten times. The CDR3 sequence: CASSPDRAEAFF. The CDR3 DNA reads as TGTGCCAGCAGCCCGGACAGGGCAGAAGCTTTCTTT. The rearrangement uses TRBV11-2 and TRBJ1-1; 8 bases are a match to TRBD1. The germline CDR1 and CDR2 sequences are SGHAT and FQNNGV. The CDR3 length is 12 residues. V gave up 5 bases and J gave up 8 bases; unmatched junction bases: 4.

V gene TRBV7-9 combines with J gene TRBJ1-2; no reliable D call. This CDR3 has 13 amino acids. From germline, CDR1 is SEHNR and CDR2 FQNEAQ (reference sequence). V gave up 6 bases and J gave up 8 bases, with 16 bases separating them. CDR3 amino acids: CASSFSDSFGYTF. The CDR3 DNA follows: TGTGCCAGCAGTTTTAGCGACTCCTTCGGCTACACCTTC.

The chain is built from TRBV7-8 and TRBJ2-1; 10 bases are shared with TRBD2. V was pared by 7 bases and J by 10 bases, with 13 bases of the junction left unmatched. The CDR3 spans 15 residues. From germline, CDR1 is SGHVS and CDR2 FQNEAQ. DNA of the CDR3: TGTGCCAGCAACCTACTAGCGGGGCCAATGGTGGAGCAGTTCTTC. This translates into CASNLLAGPMVEQFF.

The chain combines TRBV2 with TRBJ2-5; 9 bases fit TRBD1. CDR1 and CDR2 (germline): SNHLY, FYNNEI. After removal of 4 bases from V and 4 bases from J, the junction contained 22 bases not matched to a gene. This CDR3 is 20 amino acids long. The CDR3 region has the DNA TGTGCCAGCAGTGTGGTCGTCCCAGGGACAGGGAATAGAGAGAGAGAGACCCAGTACTTC. Protein sequence: CASSVVVPGTGNRERETQYF.

This rearrangement joins TRBV19 to TRBJ1-1; perhaps TRBD1 as D (6 bases). The V end was cut by 7 bases, the J end by 4 bases, with 19 bases between. Germline CDR1 reads LNHDA; CDR2 reads SQIVND (reference sequence). The CDR3 contains 15 residues. The CDR3 nucleotides are TGTGCCAGTAACTCGGGACACCCTAGAGCCACTGAAGCTTTCTTT. It yields the protein CASNSGHPRATEAFF.

The rearrangement links TRBV6-6 to TRBJ1-4; D gene unclear. V lost 2 bases and J 7 bases, leaving 8 bases between the germline ends. CDR3 size: 13 residues. From germline, CDR1 is MNHNY and CDR2 SVGAGI (reference sequence). The CDR3 sequence is CASSYMNSEKLFF. DNA for the CDR3: TGTGCCAGCAGTTACATGAACAGTGAAAAACTGTTTTTT.

This clone was counted a few times. J is TRBJ2-7 and V is TRBV10-1, with a tentative D call TRBD2 (5 bases). Trimming pared 2 bases from V and 4 bases from J, leaving 12 bases between. This CDR3 has 14 residues. The germline V gene has CDR1 WNHNN and CDR2 SYGVQD (reference sequence). CDR3 protein: CASSERGSQYEQYF. As DNA, the CDR3 is TGCGCCAGCAGTGAGCGAGGGTCCCAATACGAGCAGTACTTC.

The chain combines TRBV18 with TRBJ1-5, with 11 bases identical to TRBD1. Germline trimming cut 3 bases from V and 7 bases from J; bases unmatched to any gene: 5. CDR1 and CDR2 from the germline V gene are KGHSH and LQKENI. The CDR3 is made up of 15 amino acids. The CDR3 coding sequence is TGTGCCAGCTCACCGGGGACAGGGGGGGAACAGCCCCAGCATTTT. As protein: CASSPGTGGEQPQHF.

The rearrangement joins TRBV4-1 to TRBJ1-3, with 11 bases that match TRBD1. The germline V gene encodes CDR1 MGHRA and CDR2 YSYEKL. Trimming at V came to 4 bases and at J to 5 bases, leaving 4 bases not matched to a gene. The CDR3 length is 15 residues. The CDR3, as DNA: TGCGCCAGCAGCCCTGGGACAGGGGGAAGAAACACCATATATTTT. Protein sequence: CASSPGTGGRNTIYF.

This clone has a handful of counts. The gene calls are TRBV12-5 and TRBJ2-2, with 11 bases aligning to TRBD2. This CDR3 contains 16 residues. The J segment lost 5 bases and the V segment lost 4 bases, leaving 6 bases of the junction unmatched. Germline values: CDR1 LGHNT, CDR2 FRNRAP. This CDR3 reads CASGSPSGGWTGELFF. In DNA, the CDR3 is TGTGCTAGTGGTTCCCCTAGCGGGGGGTGGACCGGGGAGCTGTTTTTT.

The J gene is TRBJ1-1, the V gene TRBV11-2; D not resolved. Per germline, CDR1 SGHAT and CDR2 FQNNGV. The CDR3 totals 14 residues. V lost 0 bases, J lost 2 bases, and 7 bases lay in between. CDR3 residues: CASSLDAGNTEAFF. In nucleotides, the CDR3 is TGTGCCAGCAGCTTAGATGCAGGTAACACTGAAGCTTTCTTT.

The rearrangement joins TRBV6-1 to TRBJ1-5; 8 bases line up with TRBD1. The CDR3 length is 14 residues. V was clipped by 7 bases and J by 7 bases; unmatched bases: 9. The germline V gene encodes CDR1 MNHNS and CDR2 SASEGT. For the CDR3, the DNA is TGTGCCAGCACCAGAGGACAGGGCGAACAGCCCCAGCATTTT. Protein product: CASTRGQGEQPQHF.

This rearrangement joins TRBV6-6 to TRBJ1-5; D is unclear. V lost 6 bases and J 2 bases, leaving 5 bases between the germline ends. Germline V gives CDR1 MNHNY, CDR2 SVGAGI (reference sequence). This CDR3 is 12 amino acids long. CDR3 protein: CASSGGNQPQHF. CDR3 coding DNA: TGTGCCAGCAGCGGGGGCAATCAGCCCCAGCATTTT.

As DNA, the CDR3 is TGTGCCAGCAGCTTGTCAGGGATGAACACTGAAGCTTTCTTT. Its protein is CASSLSGMNTEAFF. The chain links TRBV5-4 to TRBJ1-1; tentative D call: TRBD1 (5 bases). The ends were cut back, 1 base at V and 0 bases at J, with 7 bases in the middle. Per the germline V gene, CDR1 is SGHNT and CDR2 is YYREEE (reference sequence). The CDR3 is 14 amino acids.